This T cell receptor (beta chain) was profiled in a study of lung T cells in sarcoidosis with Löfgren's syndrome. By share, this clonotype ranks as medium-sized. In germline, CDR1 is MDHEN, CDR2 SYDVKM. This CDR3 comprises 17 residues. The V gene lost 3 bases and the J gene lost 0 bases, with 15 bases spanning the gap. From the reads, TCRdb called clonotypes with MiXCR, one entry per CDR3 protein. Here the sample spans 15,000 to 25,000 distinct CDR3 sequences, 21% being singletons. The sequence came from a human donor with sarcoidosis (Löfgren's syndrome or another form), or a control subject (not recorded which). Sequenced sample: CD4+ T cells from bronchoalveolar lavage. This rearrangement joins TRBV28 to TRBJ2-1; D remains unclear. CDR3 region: CASSFFAAESSYNEQFF. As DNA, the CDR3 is TGTGCCAGCAGTTTCTTTGCGGCAGAAAGCTCCTACAATGAGCAGTTCTTC.